This T cell receptor beta chain is from a study of T-cell memory formation after mild COVID-19. MiXCR, applied by TCRdb to the 5' RACE reads, yields one record per CDR3 protein. The sample contains roughly 150,000 distinct CDR3 sequences, about 14% of which appear only once. This clonotype was seen more than once but under ten times. The origin of this receptor is an adult woman who had mild COVID-19 (a few samples of this study predate the infection). Cell type and time point are not known. Material: PBMCs or a T cell subset sorted from them (not recorded which).

The CDR3 sequence is CASSLTSGFYNEQFF. The CDR3 bases are TGTGCCAGCAGCTTGACTAGCGGATTTTACAATGAGCAGTTCTTC. The rearrangement links TRBV7-2 to TRBJ2-1; 9 nucleotides line up with TRBD2. Trimming at V came to 3 bases and at J to 4 bases, leaving 4 bases not matched to a gene. Per germline, CDR1 SGHTA and CDR2 FQGNSA. The CDR3 extends over 15 amino acids.